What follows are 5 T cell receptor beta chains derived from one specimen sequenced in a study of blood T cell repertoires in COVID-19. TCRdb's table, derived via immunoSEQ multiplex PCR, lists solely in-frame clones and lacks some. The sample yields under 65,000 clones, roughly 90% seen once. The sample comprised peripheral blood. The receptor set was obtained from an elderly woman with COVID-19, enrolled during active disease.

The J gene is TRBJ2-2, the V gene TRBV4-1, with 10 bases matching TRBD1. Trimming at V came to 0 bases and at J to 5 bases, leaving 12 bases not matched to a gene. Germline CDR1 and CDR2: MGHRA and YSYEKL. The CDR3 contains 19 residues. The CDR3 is CASSQDPWTGGIPTGELFF. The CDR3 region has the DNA TGCGCCAGCAGCCAAGATCCCTGGACAGGGGGGATTCCTACCGGGGAGCTGTTTTTT.

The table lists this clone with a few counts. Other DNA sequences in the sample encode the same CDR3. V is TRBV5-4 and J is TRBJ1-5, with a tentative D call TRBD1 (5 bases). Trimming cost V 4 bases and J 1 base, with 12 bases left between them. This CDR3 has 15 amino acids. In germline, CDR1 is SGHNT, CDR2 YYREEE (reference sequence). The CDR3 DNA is TGTGCCAGCAGCCCGGGGGTTGGGAGCAATCAGCCCCAGCATTTT. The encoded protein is CASSPGVGSNQPQHF.

The CDR3 loop is CASSVLGRELFF. CDR3 DNA: TGTGCCAGCAGCGTCCTAGGGAGGGAACTGTTTTTT. The chain recombines TRBV11-2 with TRBJ1-4, with unresolved D. Between the trimmed V and J ends, which lost 5 bases and 12 bases, there was a span of 13 bases. This CDR3 has 12 amino acids. Germline values: CDR1 SGHAT, CDR2 FQNNGV. Full variable domain (missing parts from reference TRBV11-2 and TRBJ1-4): EAGVAQSPRYKIIEKRQSVAFWCNPISGHATLYWYQQILGQGPKLLIQFQNNGVVDDSQLPKDRFSAERLKGVDSTLKIQPAKLEDSAVYLCASSVLGRELFFGSGTQLSVL.

The CDR3 nucleotides read TGTGCCAGCAGGGGTAGGTCTCGGGGTGCCGAGCAGTACTTC. It translates to CASRGRSRGAEQYF. The J gene is TRBJ2-7, the V gene TRBV6-5, with a tentative D call TRBD2 (5 bases). The CDR3 is 14 amino acids. Germline CDR1 is MNHEY and CDR2 is SVGAGI. The V end lost 6 bases, the J end lost 6 bases, and 18 bases lay between the germline ends.

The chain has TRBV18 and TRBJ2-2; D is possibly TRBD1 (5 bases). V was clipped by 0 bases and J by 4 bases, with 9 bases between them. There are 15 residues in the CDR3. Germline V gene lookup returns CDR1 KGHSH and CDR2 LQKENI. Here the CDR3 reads CASSPPTRVTGELFF. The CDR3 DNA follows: TGTGCCAGCTCACCACCAACCAGGGTCACCGGGGAGCTGTTTTTT. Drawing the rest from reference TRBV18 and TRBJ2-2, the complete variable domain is NAGVMQNPRHLVRRRGQEARLRCSPMKGHSHVYWYRQLPEEGLKFMVYLQKENIIDESGMPKERFSAEFPKEGPSILRIQQVVRGDSAAYFCASSPPTRVTGELFFGEGSRLTVL.